The clone carrying this T cell receptor (beta chain) was seen repeatedly, ten times or more. The sample belongs to a study of neurological immune-mediated disorders. V gave up 5 bases and J gave up 8 bases, with 14 bases separating them. In germline, CDR1 is SGHRS, CDR2 YFSETQ. The CDR3 totals 13 residues. MiXCR, run by TCRdb on the 5' RACE reads, gives a single entry per CDR3 protein. The table has around 70,000 distinct CDR3 sequences, roughly 4.5% seen once. This receptor was identified in a woman aged 70-85 years with multiple sclerosis. The sequencing input was PBMCs. This chain uses TRBV5-1 with TRBJ2-1, with D possibly TRBD2 on 6 matching bases. Written as DNA, the CDR3 is TGCGCCAGCAGGGGTGCGGGACCTCATGAGCAGTTCTTC. Translated, it gives CASRGAGPHEQFF.